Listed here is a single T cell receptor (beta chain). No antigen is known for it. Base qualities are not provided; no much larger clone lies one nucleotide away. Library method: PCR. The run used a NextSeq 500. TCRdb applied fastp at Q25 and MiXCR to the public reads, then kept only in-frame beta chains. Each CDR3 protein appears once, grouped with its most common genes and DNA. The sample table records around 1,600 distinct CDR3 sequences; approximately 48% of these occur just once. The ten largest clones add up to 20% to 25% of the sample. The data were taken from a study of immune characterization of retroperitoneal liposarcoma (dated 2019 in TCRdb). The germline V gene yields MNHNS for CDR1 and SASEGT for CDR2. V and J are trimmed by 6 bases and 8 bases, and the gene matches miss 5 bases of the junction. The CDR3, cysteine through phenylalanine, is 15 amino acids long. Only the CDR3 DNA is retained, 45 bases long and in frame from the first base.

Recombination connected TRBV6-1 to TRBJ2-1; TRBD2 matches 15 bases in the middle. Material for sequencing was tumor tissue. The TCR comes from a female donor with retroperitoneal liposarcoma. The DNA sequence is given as TGTGCCAGCAGCCAGGGACTAGCGGGAGGCTATGAGCAGTTCTTC. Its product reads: CASSQGLAGGYEQFF.